The sequence of this TCR beta chain was determined in a study of OX40 agonist ivuxolimab in advanced cancers. On the study more broadly: An agonistic anti-OX40 (CD134) antibody, ivuxolimab, was used to treat the patients. Melanoma, hepatocellular carcinoma, head and neck or renal cell cancer occurred in dose-escalation patients.

This clone occurred a few times. Its antigen is undetermined. The V end lost 4 bases, the J end lost 5 bases, and 15 bases lay between the germline ends. CDR1 is SGHAT and CDR2 is FQDESV in the germline V gene (reference sequence). The length of the CDR3 is 15 residues. The study, taken as a whole, reports: There were, on average, more expanded clones in CD8+ T cells than in CD4+.

Using immunoSEQ multiplex PCR, the repertoire was profiled, and TCRdb retains in-frame clones only, with some absent. The table shows about 20,000 clones, with approximately 90% occurring only once. This specimen was CD4+ or CD8+ T cells sorted from blood, taken in a trial of the OX40 agonist ivuxolimab. V usage is TRBV11-1 and J usage is TRBJ1-5; tentative D call: TRBD1 (5 bases). This receptor was obtained from an adult with an advanced solid tumor such as melanoma, head and neck, liver or kidney cancer. The CDR3 nucleotides are TGTGCCAGCAGCTCCTCAGGGTCCGGGGATCAGCCCCAGCATTTT. It yields the protein CASSSSGSGDQPQHF.